This T cell receptor (beta chain) stems from a study of blood T cell repertoires in COVID-19. Overall study: T cells, B-cell-depleted T cells, or PBMCs provided the cDNA or gDNA that served as material.

Original data processing: Reference gene primer amplification yielded estimated nucleated cell counts. The table came from immunoSEQ multiplex PCR; TCRdb's copy has only in-frame clones and leaves some out. From that table come the V and J calls and clone size; the DNA was used to work out D and trimming. The sample has under 60,000 clones; 88% are singletons. The CDR3 has 18 residues. The specimen was peripheral blood. The receptor was derived from a human donor with active COVID-19. The donor label of this sample is uncertain. The chain is built from TRBV21-1 and TRBJ2-1; no check of the table's D call, TRBD1, against the DNA was made. TRBV21-1 is listed as a pseudogene. The CDR3 region has the DNA TGTGCCAGCAGCAAAGACAGGGATGGGATCTTCCCCTACAATGAGCAGTTCTTC. Encoded protein: CASSKDRDGIFPYNEQFF.